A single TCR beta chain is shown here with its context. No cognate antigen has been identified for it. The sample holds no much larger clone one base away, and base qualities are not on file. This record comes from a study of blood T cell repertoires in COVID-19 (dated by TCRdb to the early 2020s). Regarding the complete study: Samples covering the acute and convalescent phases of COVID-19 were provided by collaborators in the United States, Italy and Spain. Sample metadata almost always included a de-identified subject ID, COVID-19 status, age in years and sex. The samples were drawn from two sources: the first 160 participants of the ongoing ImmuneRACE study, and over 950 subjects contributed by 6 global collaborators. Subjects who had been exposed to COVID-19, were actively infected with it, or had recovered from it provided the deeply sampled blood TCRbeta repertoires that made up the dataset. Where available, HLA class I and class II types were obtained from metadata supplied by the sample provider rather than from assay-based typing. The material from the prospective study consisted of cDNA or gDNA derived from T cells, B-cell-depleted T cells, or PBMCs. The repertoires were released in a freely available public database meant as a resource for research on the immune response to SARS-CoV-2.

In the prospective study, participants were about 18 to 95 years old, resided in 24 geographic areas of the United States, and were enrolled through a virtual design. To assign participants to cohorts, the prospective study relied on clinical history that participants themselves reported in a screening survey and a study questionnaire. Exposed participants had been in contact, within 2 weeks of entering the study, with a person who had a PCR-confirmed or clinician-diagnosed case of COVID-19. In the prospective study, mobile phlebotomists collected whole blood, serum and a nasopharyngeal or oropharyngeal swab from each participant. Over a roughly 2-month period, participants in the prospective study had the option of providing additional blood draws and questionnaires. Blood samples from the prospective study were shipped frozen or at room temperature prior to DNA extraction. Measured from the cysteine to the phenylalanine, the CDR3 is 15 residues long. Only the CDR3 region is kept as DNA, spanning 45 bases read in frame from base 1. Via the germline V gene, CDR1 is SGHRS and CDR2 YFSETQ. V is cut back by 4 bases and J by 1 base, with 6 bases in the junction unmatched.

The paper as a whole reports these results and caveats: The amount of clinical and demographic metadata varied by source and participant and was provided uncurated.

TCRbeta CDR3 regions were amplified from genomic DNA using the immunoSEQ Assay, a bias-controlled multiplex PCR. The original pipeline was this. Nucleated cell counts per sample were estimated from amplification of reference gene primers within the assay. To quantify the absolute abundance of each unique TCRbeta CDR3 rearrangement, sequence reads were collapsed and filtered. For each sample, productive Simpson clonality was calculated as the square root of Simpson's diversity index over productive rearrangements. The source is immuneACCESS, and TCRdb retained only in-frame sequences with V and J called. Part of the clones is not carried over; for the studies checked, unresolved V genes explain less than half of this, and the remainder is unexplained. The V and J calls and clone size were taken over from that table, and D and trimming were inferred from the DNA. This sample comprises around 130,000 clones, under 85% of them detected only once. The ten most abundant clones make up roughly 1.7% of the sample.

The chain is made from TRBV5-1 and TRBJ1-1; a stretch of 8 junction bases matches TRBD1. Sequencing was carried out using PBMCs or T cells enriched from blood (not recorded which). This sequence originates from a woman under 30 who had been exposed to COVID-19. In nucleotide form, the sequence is TGCGCCAGCAGCCCAAAGACAGGGGAGAACACTGAAGCTTTCTTT. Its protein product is CASSPKTGENTEAFF.